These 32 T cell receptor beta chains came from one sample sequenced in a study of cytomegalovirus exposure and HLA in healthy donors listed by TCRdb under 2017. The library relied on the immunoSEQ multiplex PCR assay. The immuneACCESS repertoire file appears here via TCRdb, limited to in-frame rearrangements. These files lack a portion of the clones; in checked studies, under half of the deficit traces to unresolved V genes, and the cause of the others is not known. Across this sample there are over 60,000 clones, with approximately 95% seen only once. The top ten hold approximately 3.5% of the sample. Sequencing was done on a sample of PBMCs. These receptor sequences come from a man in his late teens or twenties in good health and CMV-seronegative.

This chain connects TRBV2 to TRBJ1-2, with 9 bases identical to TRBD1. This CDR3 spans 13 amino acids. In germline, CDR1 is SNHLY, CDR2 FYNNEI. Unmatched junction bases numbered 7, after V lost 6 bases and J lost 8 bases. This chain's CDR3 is CASRRGQGVGYTF. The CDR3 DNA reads TGTGCCAGCAGGAGGGGACAGGGTGTCGGCTACACCTTC.

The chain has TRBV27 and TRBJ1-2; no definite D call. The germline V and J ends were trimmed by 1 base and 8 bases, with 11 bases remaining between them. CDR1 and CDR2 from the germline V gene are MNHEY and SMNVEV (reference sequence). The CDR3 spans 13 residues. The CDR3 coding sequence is TGTGCCAGCAGTTTATTATCGGGGATCGGCTACACCTTC. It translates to CASSLLSGIGYTF.

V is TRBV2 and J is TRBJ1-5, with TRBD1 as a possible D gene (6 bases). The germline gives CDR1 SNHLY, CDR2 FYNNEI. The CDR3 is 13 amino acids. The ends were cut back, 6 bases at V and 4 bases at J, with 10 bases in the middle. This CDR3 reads CASRETGNQPQHF. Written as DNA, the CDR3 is TGTGCCAGCAGGGAAACAGGGAATCAGCCCCAGCATTTT.

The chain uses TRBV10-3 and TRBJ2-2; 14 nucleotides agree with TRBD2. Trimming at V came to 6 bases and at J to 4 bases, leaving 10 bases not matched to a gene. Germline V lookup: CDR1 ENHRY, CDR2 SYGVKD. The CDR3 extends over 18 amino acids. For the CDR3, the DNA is TGTGCCATCAGACCGACCGGGACTAGCGGGGGCACCACCGGGGAGCTGTTTTTT. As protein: CAIRPTGTSGGTTGELFF.

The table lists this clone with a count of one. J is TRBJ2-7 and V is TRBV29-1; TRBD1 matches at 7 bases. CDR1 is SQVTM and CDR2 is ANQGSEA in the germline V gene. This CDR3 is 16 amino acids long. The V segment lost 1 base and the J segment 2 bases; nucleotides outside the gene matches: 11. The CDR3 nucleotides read TGCAGCGTTGAAGGGGGGACAAGGACAGGCGCCTACGAGCAGTACTTC. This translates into CSVEGGTRTGAYEQYF.

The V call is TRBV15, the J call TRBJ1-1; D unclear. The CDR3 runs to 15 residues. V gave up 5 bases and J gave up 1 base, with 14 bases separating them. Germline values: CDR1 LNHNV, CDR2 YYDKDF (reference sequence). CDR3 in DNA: TGTGCCACCAGCCCCCGTCTAAGCCGGAACACTGAAGCTTTCTTT. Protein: CATSPRLSRNTEAFF.

The DNA for the CDR3 is TGCGCCAGCAGTATCCTAGGGGACAGCCAAGAGACCCAGTACTTC. Translated, it gives CASSILGDSQETQYF. The genes are TRBV5-1 and TRBJ2-5; 7 bases line up with TRBD1. The V gene end was trimmed by 5 bases and the J gene end by 1 base; junction bases not matched to a gene: 8. This CDR3 contains 15 residues. Germline values: CDR1 SGHRS, CDR2 YFSETQ. Filled out from reference TRBV5-1 and TRBJ2-5, the complete variable domain reads KAGVTQTPRYLIKTRGQQVTLSCSPISGHRSVSWYQQTPGQGLQFLFEYFSETQRNKGNFPGRFSGRQFSNSRSEMNVSTLELGDSALYLCASSILGDSQETQYFGPGTRLLVL.

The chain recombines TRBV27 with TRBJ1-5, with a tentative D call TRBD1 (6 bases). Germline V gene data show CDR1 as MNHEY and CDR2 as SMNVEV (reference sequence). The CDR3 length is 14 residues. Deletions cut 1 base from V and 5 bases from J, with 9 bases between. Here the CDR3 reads CASSLWQGHQPQHF. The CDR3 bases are TGTGCCAGCAGTTTATGGCAGGGGCATCAGCCCCAGCATTTT.

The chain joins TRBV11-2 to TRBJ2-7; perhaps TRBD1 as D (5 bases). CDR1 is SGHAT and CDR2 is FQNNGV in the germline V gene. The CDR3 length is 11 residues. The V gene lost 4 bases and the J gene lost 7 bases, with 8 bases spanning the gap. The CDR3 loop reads CASSSPGEQYF. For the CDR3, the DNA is TGTGCCAGCAGCTCCCCAGGGGAGCAGTACTTC.

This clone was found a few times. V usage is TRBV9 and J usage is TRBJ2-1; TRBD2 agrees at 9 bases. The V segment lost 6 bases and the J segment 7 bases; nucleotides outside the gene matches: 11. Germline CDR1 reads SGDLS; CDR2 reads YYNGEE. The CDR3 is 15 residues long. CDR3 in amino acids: CASNVEAGGPNEQFF. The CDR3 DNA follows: TGTGCCAGCAACGTGGAGGCGGGGGGGCCGAATGAGCAGTTCTTC.

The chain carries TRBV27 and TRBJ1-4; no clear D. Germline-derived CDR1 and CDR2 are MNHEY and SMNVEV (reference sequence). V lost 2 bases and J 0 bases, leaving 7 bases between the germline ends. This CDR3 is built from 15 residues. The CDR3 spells CASSLMETTNEKLFF. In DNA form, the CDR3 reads TGTGCCAGCAGTTTAATGGAGACAACTAATGAAAAACTGTTTTTT.

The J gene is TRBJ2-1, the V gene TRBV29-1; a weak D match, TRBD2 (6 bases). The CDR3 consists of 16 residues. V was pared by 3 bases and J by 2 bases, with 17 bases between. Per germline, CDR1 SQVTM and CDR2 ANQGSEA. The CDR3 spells CSVEWSVGGPYNEQFF. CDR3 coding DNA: TGCAGCGTTGAGTGGTCGGTGGGGGGACCCTACAATGAGCAGTTCTTC.

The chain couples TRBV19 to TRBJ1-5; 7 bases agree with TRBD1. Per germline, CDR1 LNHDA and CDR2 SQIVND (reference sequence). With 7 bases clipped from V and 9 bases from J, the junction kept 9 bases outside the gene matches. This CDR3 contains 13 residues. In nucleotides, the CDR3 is TGTGCCAGTACCACCCTCAGACAGGGGCCCCAGCATTTT. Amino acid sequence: CASTTLRQGPQHF. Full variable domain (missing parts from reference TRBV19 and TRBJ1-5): DGGITQSPKYLFRKEGQNVTLSCEQNLNHDAMYWYRQDPGQGLRLIYYSQIVNDFQKGDIAEGYSVSREKKESFPLTVTSAQKNPTAFYLCASTTLRQGPQHFGDGTRLSIL.

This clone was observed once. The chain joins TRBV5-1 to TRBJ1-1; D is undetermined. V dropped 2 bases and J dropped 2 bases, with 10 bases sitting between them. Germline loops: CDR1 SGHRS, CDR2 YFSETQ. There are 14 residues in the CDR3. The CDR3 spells CASSLVSLNTEAFF. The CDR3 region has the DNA TGCGCCAGCAGCTTAGTATCACTTAACACTGAAGCTTTCTTT. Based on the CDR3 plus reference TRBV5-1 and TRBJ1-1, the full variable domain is KAGVTQTPRYLIKTRGQQVTLSCSPISGHRSVSWYQQTPGQGLQFLFEYFSETQRNKGNFPGRFSGRQFSNSRSEMNVSTLELGDSALYLCASSLVSLNTEAFFGQGTRLTVV.

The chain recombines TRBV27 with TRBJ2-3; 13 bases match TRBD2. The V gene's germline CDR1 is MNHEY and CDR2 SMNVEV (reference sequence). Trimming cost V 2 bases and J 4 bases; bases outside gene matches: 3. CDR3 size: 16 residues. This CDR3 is CASSLPGTSGADTQYF. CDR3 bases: TGTGCCAGCAGTTTACCGGGGACTAGCGGGGCAGATACGCAGTATTTT.

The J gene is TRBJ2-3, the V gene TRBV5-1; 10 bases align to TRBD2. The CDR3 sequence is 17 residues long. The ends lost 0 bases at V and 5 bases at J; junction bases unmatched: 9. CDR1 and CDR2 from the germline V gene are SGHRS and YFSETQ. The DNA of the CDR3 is TGCGCCAGCAGCTTGGTGTTGCTAGCGGGGGACGAAGATACGCAGTATTTT. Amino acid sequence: CASSLVLLAGDEDTQYF.

CDR3 in amino acids: CASSSSGGGGQPQHF. In DNA, the CDR3 is TGTGCCAGCAGCTCCTCGGGGGGGGGAGGTCAGCCCCAGCATTTT. The V and J genes are TRBV7-2 and TRBJ1-5, with a weak D call TRBD1 (5 bases). The V end was cut by 4 bases, the J end by 6 bases, with 16 bases between. The germline gives CDR1 SGHTA, CDR2 FQGNSA. The CDR3 spans 15 residues.

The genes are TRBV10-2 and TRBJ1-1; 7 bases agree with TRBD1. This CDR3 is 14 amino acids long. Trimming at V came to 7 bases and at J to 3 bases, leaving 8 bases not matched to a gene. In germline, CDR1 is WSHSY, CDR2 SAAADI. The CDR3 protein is CASNPDRVYTEAFF. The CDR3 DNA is TGCGCCAGCAACCCAGACAGGGTTTACACTGAAGCTTTCTTT.

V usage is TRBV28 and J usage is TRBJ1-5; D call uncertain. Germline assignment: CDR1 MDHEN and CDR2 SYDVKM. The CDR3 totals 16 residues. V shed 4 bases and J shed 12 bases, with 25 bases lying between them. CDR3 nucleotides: TGTGCCAGCAGTTCCCCCGCGAGGGCCACCCCACTAGTCCAGCATTTT. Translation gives CASSSPARATPLVQHF.

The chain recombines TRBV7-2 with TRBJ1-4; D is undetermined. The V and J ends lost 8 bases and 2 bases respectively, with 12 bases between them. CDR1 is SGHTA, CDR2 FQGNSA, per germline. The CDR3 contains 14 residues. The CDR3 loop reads CASSAGVTNEKLFF. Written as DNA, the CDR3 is TGTGCCAGCTCCGCGGGAGTTACTAATGAAAAACTGTTTTTT.

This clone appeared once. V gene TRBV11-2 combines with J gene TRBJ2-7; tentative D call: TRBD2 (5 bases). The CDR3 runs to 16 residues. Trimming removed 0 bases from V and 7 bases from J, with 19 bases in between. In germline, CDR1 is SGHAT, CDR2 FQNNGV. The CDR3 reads CASSLEWETFSVEQYF. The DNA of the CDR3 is TGTGCCAGCAGCTTAGAATGGGAGACCTTTTCTGTAGAGCAGTACTTC.

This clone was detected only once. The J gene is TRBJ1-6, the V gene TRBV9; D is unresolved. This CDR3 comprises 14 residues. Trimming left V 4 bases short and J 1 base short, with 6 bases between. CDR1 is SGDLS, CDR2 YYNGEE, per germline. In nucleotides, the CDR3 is TGTGCCAGCAGCTCGGGTTCCTATAATTCACCCCTCCACTTT. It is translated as CASSSGSYNSPLHF.

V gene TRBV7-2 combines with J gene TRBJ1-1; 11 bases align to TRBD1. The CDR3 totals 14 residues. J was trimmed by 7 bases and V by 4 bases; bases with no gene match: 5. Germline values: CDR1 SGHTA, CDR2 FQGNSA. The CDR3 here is CASSWDRGVSEAFF. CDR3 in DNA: TGTGCCAGCAGCTGGGACAGGGGGGTGAGTGAAGCTTTCTTT.

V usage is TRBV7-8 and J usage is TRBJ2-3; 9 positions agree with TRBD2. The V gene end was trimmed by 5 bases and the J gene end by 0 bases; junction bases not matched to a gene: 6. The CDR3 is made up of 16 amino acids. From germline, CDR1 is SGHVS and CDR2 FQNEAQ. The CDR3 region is CASSTHTSGSTDTQYF. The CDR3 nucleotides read TGTGCCAGCAGCACCCATACTAGCGGGAGCACAGATACGCAGTATTTT.

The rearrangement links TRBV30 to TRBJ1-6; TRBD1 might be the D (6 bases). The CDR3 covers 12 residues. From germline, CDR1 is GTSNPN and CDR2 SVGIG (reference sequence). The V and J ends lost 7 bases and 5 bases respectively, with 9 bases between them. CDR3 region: CALDRDNSPLHF. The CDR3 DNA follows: TGTGCCTTGGACAGAGATAATTCACCCCTCCACTTT.

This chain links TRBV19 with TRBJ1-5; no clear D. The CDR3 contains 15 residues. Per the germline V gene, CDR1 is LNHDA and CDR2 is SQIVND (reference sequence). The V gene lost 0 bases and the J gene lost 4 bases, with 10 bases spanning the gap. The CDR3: CASSIDGRVNQPQHF. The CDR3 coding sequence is TGTGCCAGTAGTATAGATGGGAGGGTAAATCAGCCCCAGCATTTT.

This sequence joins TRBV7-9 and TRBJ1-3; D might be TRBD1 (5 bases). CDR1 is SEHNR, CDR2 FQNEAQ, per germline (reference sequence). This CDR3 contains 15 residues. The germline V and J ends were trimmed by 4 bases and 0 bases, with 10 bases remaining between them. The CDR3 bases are TGTGCCAGCAGCTGGGTTCAGGGCTCTGGAAACACCATATATTTT. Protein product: CASSWVQGSGNTIYF.

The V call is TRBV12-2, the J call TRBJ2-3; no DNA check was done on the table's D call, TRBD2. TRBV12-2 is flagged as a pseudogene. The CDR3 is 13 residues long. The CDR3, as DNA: TGTGCAAGTGTCGGGATACCCCCGGATACGCAGTATTTT. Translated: CASVGIPPDTQYF.

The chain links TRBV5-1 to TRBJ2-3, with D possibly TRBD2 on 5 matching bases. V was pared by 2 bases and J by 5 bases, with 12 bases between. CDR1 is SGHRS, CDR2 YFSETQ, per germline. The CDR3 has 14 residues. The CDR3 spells CASSFEGARDTQYF. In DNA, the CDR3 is TGCGCCAGCAGCTTTGAGGGAGCAAGAGATACGCAGTATTTT.

CDR3: CSVTDRVTEAFF. CDR3 in DNA: TGCAGCGTCACCGACAGGGTTACTGAAGCTTTCTTT. The chain couples TRBV29-1 to TRBJ1-1; 7 nucleotides agree with TRBD1. The V segment lost 6 bases and the J segment 5 bases; nucleotides outside the gene matches: 6. Germline V CDR1 and CDR2: SQVTM, ANQGSEA. This CDR3 has 12 residues.

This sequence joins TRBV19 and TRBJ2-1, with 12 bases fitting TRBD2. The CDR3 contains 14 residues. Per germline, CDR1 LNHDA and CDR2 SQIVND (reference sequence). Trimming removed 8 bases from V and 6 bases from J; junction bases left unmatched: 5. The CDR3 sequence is CASSSGGARNEQFF. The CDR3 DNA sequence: TGTGCCAGTTCTAGCGGGGGGGCCCGCAATGAGCAGTTCTTC.

DNA of the CDR3: TGTGCCAGCAGCCGAACTAGCACAGATACGCAGTATTTT. This sequence encodes CASSRTSTDTQYF. This chain connects TRBV7-3 to TRBJ2-3; D is undetermined. Germline V gene lookup returns CDR1 SGHTA and CDR2 FQGTGA. CDR3 size: 13 residues. V lost 5 bases and J 0 bases, leaving 6 bases between the germline ends.